The TCR beta chain described here comes from a study of T cell responses to AZD1222 COVID-19 vaccine. Overall study results and limits: Of spike-specific TCRs, nearly half reportedly target regions left unmutated in variants. Repertoire sampling was restricted to post-peak T cell response timepoints. Clonal diversity was possibly underestimated, and the donors were mostly white British, with more females. Increases in Spike-specific TCR breadth and depth were seen after two AZD1222 doses.

This CDR3 contains 12 residues. Germline-derived CDR1 and CDR2 are SGHDT and YYEEEE. Trimming cost V 4 bases and J 8 bases; bases outside gene matches: 2. Of note for this clone: Antigen specificity is unknown.

The repertoire was sequenced with immunoSEQ multiplex PCR; TCRdb's copy has only in-frame clones and lacks some. The sample carries some 45,000 clones, roughly 91% recorded once. The sample was peripheral blood, taken 28 days after the second AZD1222 dose. The origin of this receptor is an adult who received the AZD1222 COVID-19 vaccine. The rearrangement joins TRBV5-6 to TRBJ1-1; 10 bases are shared with TRBD1. The DNA of the CDR3 is TGTGCCAGCAGCGGGGACAGGGGAGAAGCTTTCTTT. This encodes CASSGDRGEAFF. Full variable domain (missing parts from reference TRBV5-6 and TRBJ1-1): DAGVTQSPTHLIKTRGQQVTLRCSPKSGHDTVSWYQQALGQGPQFIFQYYEEEERQRGNFPDRFSGHQFPNYSSELNVNALLLGDSALYLCASSGDRGEAFFGQGTRLTVV.